This T cell receptor beta chain originates from a study of blood T cell repertoires in COVID-19 (TCRdb year 2020). With respect to the entire study: The collaborator samples originated in the United States, Italy and Spain and spanned the acute and convalescent phases of COVID-19. The prospective study material was composed of cDNA or gDNA derived from T cells, B-cell-depleted T cells, or PBMCs. Subjects who had been exposed to COVID-19, were actively infected with it, or had recovered from it provided the deeply sampled blood TCRbeta repertoires that made up the dataset. The repertoires were released in a freely available public database meant as a resource for research on the immune response to SARS-CoV-2. The samples were drawn from two sources: the first 160 participants of the ongoing ImmuneRACE study, and 950 to 1,500 subjects contributed by 6 global collaborators. The sample metadata nearly always contained a de-identified subject ID, COVID-19 status, age in years and sex. HLA class I and class II types, where available, came from metadata supplied by the sample provider rather than from assay-based typing.

TCRbeta CDR3 regions were amplified from genomic DNA using the immunoSEQ Assay, a bias-controlled multiplex PCR. As for the original processing: The number of nucleated cells in each sample was estimated from the amplification of reference gene primers within the assay. Sequence reads were collapsed and filtered to measure the absolute abundance of every unique TCRbeta CDR3 rearrangement. For each sample, productive Simpson clonality was calculated as the square root of Simpson's diversity index over productive rearrangements. The immuneACCESS repertoire file appears here via TCRdb, limited to in-frame rearrangements. These files lack a portion of the clones; in checked studies, under half of the deficit traces to unresolved V genes, and the cause of the others is not known. That table supplies the V and J calls and clone size; D and trimming were determined from the DNA. The sample profile shows 140,000 to 150,000 clones; about 90% of them were found once. Of the sample, roughly 4% is held by the ten largest clones.

Worth noting for this clone: This clone's antigen is unknown. No much larger clone exists at a distance of one base, and base qualities are not known.

Enrolling through a virtual design, the prospective study's participants ranged in age from roughly 18 to 95 years and lived across 20 to 25 United States geographic areas. In the prospective study, participants were assigned to cohorts based on the clinical history participants reported in a screening survey and a study questionnaire. Exposed participants had been in contact with someone with a PCR-confirmed or clinician-diagnosed COVID-19 case within 2 weeks of study entry. Mobile phlebotomists in the prospective study collected whole blood, serum and a nasopharyngeal or oropharyngeal swab from every participant. Prospective study participants could optionally give additional blood draws and questionnaires over a roughly 2-month period. Blood samples from the prospective study were shipped frozen or at room temperature prior to DNA extraction. The investigation overall reported the following: Clinical and demographic metadata were provided uncurated, with the amount varying by source and participant.

CDR1 and CDR2, per the germline V gene (reference sequence), are SGHNT and YYREEE. For this chain, trimming is 4 bases at the V end and 0 bases at the J end, and the number of junction bases without a gene match is 7. The CDR3 measures 16 amino acids from cysteine to phenylalanine. Just CDR3 DNA is preserved here, 48 bases in frame from base 1. This receptor was taken from a woman aged 40-49 years who had been exposed to COVID-19. Material for sequencing was PBMCs or T cells enriched from blood (not recorded which). Recombination linked TRBV5-4 to TRBJ1-2, and TRBD1 matches 9 of the central bases. The CDR3 region has the sequence CASSTRTGVSNYGYTF. Here is the DNA: TGTGCCAGCAGCACCAGGACAGGGGTTTCTAACTATGGCTACACCTTC.